This TCR beta chain was sequenced during a study of early stage breast cancer tumors. Assay: immunoSEQ multiplex PCR; the TCRdb copy retains only in-frame clones and omits some. The sample lists 28,000 or so clones, 60% to 80% seen once, with 4% to 5% in the top ten. The junction had 12 bases not matched to a gene; V was cut back by 4 bases and J by 7 bases. The CDR3 extends over 15 amino acids. Germline values: CDR1 SGHNT, CDR2 YENEEA. V gene TRBV11-3 combines with J gene TRBJ2-7; 8 bases match TRBD1. The clonotype originates from a person aged 40-50 years with breast cancer. Sequenced: blood. The CDR3 protein is CASSYGTGYLMEQYF. The CDR3 DNA sequence: TGTGCCAGCAGCTATGGGACAGGTTACCTTATGGAGCAGTACTTC. The whole variable domain, remainder taken from reference TRBV11-3 and TRBJ2-7, is EAGVVQSPRYKIIEKKQPVAFWCNPISGHNTLYWYLQNLGQGPELLIRYENEEAVDDSQLPKDRFSAERLKGVDSTLKIQPAELGDSAVYLCASSYGTGYLMEQYFGPGTRLTVT.